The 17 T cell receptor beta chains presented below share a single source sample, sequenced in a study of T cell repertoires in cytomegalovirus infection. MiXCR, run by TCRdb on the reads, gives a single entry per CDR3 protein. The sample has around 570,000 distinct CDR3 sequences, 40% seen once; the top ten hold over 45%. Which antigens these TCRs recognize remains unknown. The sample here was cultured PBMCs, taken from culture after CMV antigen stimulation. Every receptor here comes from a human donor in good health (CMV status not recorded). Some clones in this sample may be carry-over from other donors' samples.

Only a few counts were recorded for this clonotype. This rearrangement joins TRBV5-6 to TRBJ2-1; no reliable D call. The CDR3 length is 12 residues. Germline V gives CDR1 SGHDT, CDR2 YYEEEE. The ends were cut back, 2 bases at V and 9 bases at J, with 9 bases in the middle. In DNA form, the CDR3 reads TGTGCCAGCAGCTTTACAGTGATTGAGCAGTTCTTC. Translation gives CASSFTVIEQFF.

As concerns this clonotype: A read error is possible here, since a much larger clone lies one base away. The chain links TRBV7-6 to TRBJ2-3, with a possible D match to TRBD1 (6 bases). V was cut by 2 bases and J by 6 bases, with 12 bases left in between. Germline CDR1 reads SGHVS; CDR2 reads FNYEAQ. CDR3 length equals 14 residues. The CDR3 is CASSLLGAGDTQYF. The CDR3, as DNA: TGTGCCAGCAGCTTACTGGGGGCTGGGGATACGCAGTATTTT.

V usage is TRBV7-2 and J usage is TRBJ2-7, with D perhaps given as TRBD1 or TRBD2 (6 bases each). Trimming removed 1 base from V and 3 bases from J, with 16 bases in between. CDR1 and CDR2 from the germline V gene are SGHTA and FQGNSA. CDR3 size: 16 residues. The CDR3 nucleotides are TGTGCCAGCAGCTTAGAATCGGCGGGACAAGGCTACGAGCAGTACTTC. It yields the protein CASSLESAGQGYEQYF.

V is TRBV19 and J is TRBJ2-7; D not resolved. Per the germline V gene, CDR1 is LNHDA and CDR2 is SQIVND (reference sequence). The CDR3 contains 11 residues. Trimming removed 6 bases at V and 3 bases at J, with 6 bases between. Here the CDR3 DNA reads TGTGCCAGTAGCATCCTCTACGAGCAGTACTTC. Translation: CASSILYEQYF.

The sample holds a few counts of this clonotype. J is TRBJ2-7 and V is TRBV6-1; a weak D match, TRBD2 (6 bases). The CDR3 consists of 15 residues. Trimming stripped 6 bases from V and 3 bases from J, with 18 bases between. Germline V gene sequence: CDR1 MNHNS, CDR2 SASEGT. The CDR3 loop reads CASRLPRVGGYEQYF. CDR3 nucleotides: TGTGCCAGCAGACTCCCTCGGGTGGGGGGCTACGAGCAGTACTTC.

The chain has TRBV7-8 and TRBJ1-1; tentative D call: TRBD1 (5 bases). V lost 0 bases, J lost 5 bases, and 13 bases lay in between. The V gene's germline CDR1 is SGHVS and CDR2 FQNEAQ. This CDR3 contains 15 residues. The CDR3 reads CASSLASFKGTEAFF. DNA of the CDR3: TGTGCCAGCAGCTTAGCTTCCTTTAAGGGGACTGAAGCTTTCTTT.

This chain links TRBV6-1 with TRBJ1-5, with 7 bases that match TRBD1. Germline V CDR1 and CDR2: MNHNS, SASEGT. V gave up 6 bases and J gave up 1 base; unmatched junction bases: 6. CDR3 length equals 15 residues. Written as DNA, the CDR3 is TGTGCCAGCAGCCCAGAGGGGGCAAGCAATCAGCCCCAGCATTTT. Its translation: CASSPEGASNQPQHF.

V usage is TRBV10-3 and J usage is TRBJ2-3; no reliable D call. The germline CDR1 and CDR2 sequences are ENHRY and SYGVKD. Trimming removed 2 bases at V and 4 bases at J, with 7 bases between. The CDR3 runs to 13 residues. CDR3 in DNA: TGTGCCATCAGTGAGCGTGGGCCAGATACGCAGTATTTT. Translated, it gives CAISERGPDTQYF.

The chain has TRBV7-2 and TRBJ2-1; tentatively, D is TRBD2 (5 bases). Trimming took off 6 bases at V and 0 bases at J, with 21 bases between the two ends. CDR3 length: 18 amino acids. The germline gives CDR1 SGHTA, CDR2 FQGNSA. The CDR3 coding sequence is TGTGCCAGCAGAGGAATGGTAGGGAGTAAAGCCTCCTACAATGAGCAGTTCTTC. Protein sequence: CASRGMVGSKASYNEQFF.

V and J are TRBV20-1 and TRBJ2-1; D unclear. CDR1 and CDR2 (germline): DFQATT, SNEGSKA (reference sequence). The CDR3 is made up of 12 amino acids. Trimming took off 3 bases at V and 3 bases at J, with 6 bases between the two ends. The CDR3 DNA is TGCAGTGCTAGGAAGGGCTACAATGAGCAGTTCTTC. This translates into CSARKGYNEQFF.

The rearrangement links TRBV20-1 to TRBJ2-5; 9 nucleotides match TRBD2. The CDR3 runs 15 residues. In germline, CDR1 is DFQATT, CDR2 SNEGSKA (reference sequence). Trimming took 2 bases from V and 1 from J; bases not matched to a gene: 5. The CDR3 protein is CSARKSGRSQETQYF. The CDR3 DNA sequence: TGCAGTGCTAGAAAAAGCGGGAGGTCCCAAGAGACCCAGTACTTC.

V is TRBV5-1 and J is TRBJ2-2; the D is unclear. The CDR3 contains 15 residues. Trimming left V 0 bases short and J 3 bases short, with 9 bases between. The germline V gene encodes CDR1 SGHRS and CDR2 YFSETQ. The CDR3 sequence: CASSLVGPDTGELFF. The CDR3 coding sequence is TGCGCCAGCAGCTTGGTAGGTCCGGACACCGGGGAGCTGTTTTTT. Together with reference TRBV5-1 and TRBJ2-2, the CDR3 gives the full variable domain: KAGVTQTPRYLIKTRGQQVTLSCSPISGHRSVSWYQQTPGQGLQFLFEYFSETQRNKGNFPGRFSGRQFSNSRSEMNVSTLELGDSALYLCASSLVGPDTGELFFGEGSRLTVL.

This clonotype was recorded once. The CDR3 DNA is TGTGCCAGCAGCCATGTTTGGAATGAGCAGTTCTTC. It translates to CASSHVWNEQFF. This rearrangement joins TRBV6-6 to TRBJ2-1; D remains unclear. Germline CDR1 reads MNHNY; CDR2 reads SVGAGI (reference sequence). CDR3 length equals 12 residues. V lost 6 bases, J lost 7 bases, and 10 bases lay in between.

Here the CDR3 DNA reads TGTGCCAGCTCCTACGACAGGCACACTGAAGCTTTCTTT. As protein: CASSYDRHTEAFF. This sequence joins TRBV18 and TRBJ1-1; D may be TRBD1 (6 bases). The germline gives CDR1 KGHSH, CDR2 LQKENI. This CDR3 is 13 amino acids long. V lost 6 bases and J 3 bases, leaving 11 bases between the germline ends.

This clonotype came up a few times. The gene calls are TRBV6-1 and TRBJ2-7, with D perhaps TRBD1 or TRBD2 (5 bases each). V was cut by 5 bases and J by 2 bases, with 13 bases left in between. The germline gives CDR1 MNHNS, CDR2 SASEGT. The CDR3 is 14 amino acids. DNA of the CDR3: TGTGCCAGCAGTTCACCGGGACGACCCTACGAGCAGTACTTC. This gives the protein CASSSPGRPYEQYF.

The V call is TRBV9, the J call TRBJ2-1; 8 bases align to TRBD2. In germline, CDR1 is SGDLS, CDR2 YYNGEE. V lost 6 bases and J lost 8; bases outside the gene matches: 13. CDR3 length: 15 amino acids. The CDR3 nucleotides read TGTGCCAGCAACCGGCGGGGACTAGGTTCTTATGAGCAGTTCTTC. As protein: CASNRRGLGSYEQFF.

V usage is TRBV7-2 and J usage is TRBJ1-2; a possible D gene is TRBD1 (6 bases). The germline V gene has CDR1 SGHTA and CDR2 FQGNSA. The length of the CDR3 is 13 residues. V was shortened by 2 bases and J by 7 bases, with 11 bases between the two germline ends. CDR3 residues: CASSLWEQGGYTF. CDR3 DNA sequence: TGTGCCAGCAGCTTATGGGAACAGGGTGGCTACACCTTC.